The rows below give T cell receptor beta chains drawn from one sample of a study of blood T cell repertoires in COVID-19. Measured with immunoSEQ multiplex PCR; TCRdb has only the in-frame clones, and not every one. The sample yields 270,000 or so clones, 89% seen once. What was sequenced was peripheral blood. These receptors all stem from a woman under 40 with COVID-19, enrolled during active disease. Each CDR3 is given with its conserved first and last residue. The D gene is left open where the match is weak. Expanded clones get a size class; other rows say once, few or many, or leave the size out.

abundance	v_gene	d_gene	len	j_gene	CDR3nt	CDR3aa
-	TRBV7-9	TRBD2	17	TRBJ2-7	TGTGCCAGCAGCTTAGTGGAGCGGGGGGGGAGCTCCTACGAGCAGTACTTC	CASSLVERGGSSYEQYF
once	TRBV3-1/TRBV3-2	-	12	TRBJ2-2	TGTGCCAGCAGCGACAGGACCGGGGAGCTGTTTTTT	CASSDRTGELFF
many	TRBV2	TRBD1	14	TRBJ2-4	TGTGCCAGCAGTGTACAGGGGGCAGGAAACATTCAGTACTTC	CASSVQGAGNIQYF
-	TRBV29-1	-	15	TRBJ1-2	TGCAGCGTTAATCGGCGAAGGGACACTAACTATGGCTACACCTTC	CSVNRRRDTNYGYTF
-	TRBV6-6	-	13	TRBJ1-5	TGTGCCAGCAGAAATTACAGGGAGCAGCCCCAGCATTTT	CASRNYREQPQHF
-	TRBV19	-	14	TRBJ1-2	TGTGCCAGTAGTATTGACTTCGGGAGTGATGGCTACACCTTC	CASSIDFGSDGYTF
-	TRBV5-1	-	17	TRBJ2-6	TGCGCCAGCAGCTTGGCCAGGGGCATCTCTGGGGCCAACGTCCTGACTTTC	CASSLARGISGANVLTF
-	TRBV4-1	TRBD1	16	TRBJ1-5	TGCGCCAGCAGCCAACTGGGACAGGGGGCTAGTCAGCCCCAGCATTTT	CASSQLGQGASQPQHF
-	TRBV5-1	-	15	TRBJ1-1	TGCGCCAGCAGCTTGGGAGGAGGGAGGAACACTGAAGCTTTCTTT	CASSLGGGRNTEAFF
once	TRBV2	TRBD1	14	TRBJ1-2	TGTGGCGGTAATCGCGCACAGGGGTTGCGTGGCTACACCTTC	CGGNRAQGLRGYTF
-	TRBV6-5	TRBD2	16	TRBJ2-7	TGTGCCAGCAGTTCCGGACTAGCGGGGGGGCCTTACGAGCAGTACTTC	CASSSGLAGGPYEQYF
-	TRBV19	-	16	TRBJ1-5	TGTGCCAGTAGCCCGATCGGGGATATTAGCAATCAGCCCCAGCATTTT	CASSPIGDISNQPQHF
-	TRBV2	TRBD1	16	TRBJ1-2	TGTGCCAGCAGTGCCGGGACAGGGGGATCTAACTATGGCTACACCTTC	CASSAGTGGSNYGYTF
once	TRBV4-1	TRBD1	15	TRBJ1-6	TGCGCCAGCAGGCCTACGGGACAGTCTAATTCACCCCTCCACTTT	CASRPTGQSNSPLHF
-	TRBV19	TRBD2	15	TRBJ2-1	TGTGCCAGTAGTATAGTGGCGGGGGCCTACAATGAGCAGTTCTTC	CASSIVAGAYNEQFF
-	TRBV27	-	14	TRBJ2-1	TGTGCCAGCGGAAAGGGGAATTGGTACAATGAGCAGTTCTTC	CASGKGNWYNEQFF
-	TRBV18	-	16	TRBJ1-6	TGTGCCAGCTCACTCTCTGCGGCGGTTTCGGATTCACCCCTCCACTTT	CASSLSAAVSDSPLHF
-	TRBV19	-	16	TRBJ1-6	TGTGCCAGTAGTCTACAAGGACAGCCCTATAATTCACCCCTCCACTTT	CASSLQGQPYNSPLHF
-	TRBV7-2	TRBD1	16	TRBJ1-6	TGTGCCAGCAGGCAGGACAGGAGCTCCTATAATTCACCCCTCCACTTT	CASRQDRSSYNSPLHF
-	TRBV2	TRBD2	15	TRBJ2-7	TGTGCCAGCAGTCTTATCCCGGGGGGTAACTACGAGCAGTACTTC	CASSLIPGGNYEQYF
-	TRBV4-2	TRBD2	20	TRBJ2-2	TGTGCCAGCAGCCAATACATCGCCATCAGCGGGGGGGGAAACACCGGGGAGCTGTTTTTT	CASSQYIAISGGGNTGELFF
-	TRBV12-3/TRBV12-4	-	11	TRBJ2-7	TGTGCCAGCAGCCCAGACTACGAGCAGTACTTC	CASSPDYEQYF
-	TRBV6-5	TRBD1	13	TRBJ2-1	TGTGCCAGCAGTCGGGACAGCTACAATGAGCAGTTCTTC	CASSRDSYNEQFF
-	TRBV6-1	-	14	TRBJ1-1	TGTGCCAGCAGTGAACTACCTCCGGGGACTGAAGCTTTCTTT	CASSELPPGTEAFF
-	TRBV11-2	-	12	TRBJ2-3	TGTGCCAGCAGCTTAGGAGGGGATACGCAGTATTTT	CASSLGGDTQYF
-	TRBV5-5	TRBD1	12	TRBJ1-1	TGTGCCAGCAGCTTGGTCCAGGGGGCAGCTTTCTTT	CASSLVQGAAFF
-	TRBV14	TRBD2	16	TRBJ2-3	TGTGCCAGCAGCCGTGGGCGGGGGGCCCGGTTGGATACGCAGTATTTT	CASSRGRGARLDTQYF
-	TRBV7-2	TRBD1	14	TRBJ1-5	TGTGCCAGCAGCCCCAGACAGGGTCGACAGCCCCAGCATTTT	CASSPRQGRQPQHF
-	TRBV7-8	TRBD2	16	TRBJ2-5	TGTGCCAGCAGCTTTTTTAGCGGGGGGGCAGGGGAGACCCAGTACTTC	CASSFFSGGAGETQYF
-	TRBV19	-	13	TRBJ1-4	TGTGCCAGTAGTATTGAGGGCCAACGAAAACTGTTTTTT	CASSIEGQRKLFF
-	TRBV29-1	-	11	TRBJ2-7	TGCAGCGCCCTAAAGGGGAACGAGCAGTACTTC	CSALKGNEQYF
-	TRBV3-1/TRBV3-2	-	14	TRBJ2-5	TGTGCCAGCAGCCATCCTAGGGGTGGGGAGACCCAGTACTTC	CASSHPRGGETQYF
-	TRBV3-1/TRBV3-2	-	12	TRBJ2-2	TGTGCCAGCAGCCAACCTTTCGGGGAGCTGTTTTTT	CASSQPFGELFF